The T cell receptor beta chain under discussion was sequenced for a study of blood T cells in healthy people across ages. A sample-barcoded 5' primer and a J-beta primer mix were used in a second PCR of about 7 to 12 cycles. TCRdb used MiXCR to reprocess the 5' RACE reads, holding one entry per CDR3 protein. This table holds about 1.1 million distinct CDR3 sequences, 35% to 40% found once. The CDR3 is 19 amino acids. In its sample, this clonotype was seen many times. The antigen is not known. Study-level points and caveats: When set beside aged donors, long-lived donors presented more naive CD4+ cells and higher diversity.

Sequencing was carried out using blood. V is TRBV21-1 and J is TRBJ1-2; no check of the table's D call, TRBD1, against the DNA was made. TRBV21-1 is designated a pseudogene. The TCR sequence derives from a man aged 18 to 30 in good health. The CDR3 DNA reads TGTGCCAGCAGCAAAGCGCTTTATGGGCAGGGGACGTCGGACTATGGCTACACCTTC. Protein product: CASSKALYGQGTSDYGYTF.